The rows below give T cell receptor beta chains drawn from one sample of a study of T cell changes during pregnancy in multiple sclerosis. The assay was immunoSEQ multiplex PCR, and TCRdb's table has in-frame clones only and misses some. The repertoire has tens of thousands of clones, more than 90% of them found once; the top ten carry over 3.5%. The specimen comprised peripheral blood, sampled after pregnancy. The origin of the receptors is a female donor in good health, enrolled as a control in a pregnancy study. Each CDR3 is given with its conserved first and last residue. A D gene is named only where the DNA matches it firmly. Where a row states a size, it is once, few, many or the class of an expanded clone; other rows omit it.

.	TRBV6-1	TRBJ1-5	.	TGTGCCAGCAGTGTCGAAGGGGGTGGCAATCAGCCCCAGCATTTT	CASSVEGGGNQPQHF
.	TRBV10-1	TRBJ2-7	.	TGCGCCAGCAGTGAAGGCGGTCTCCCAGGGGAGCAGTACTTC	CASSEGGLPGEQYF
.	TRBV27	TRBJ2-1	.	TGTGCCAGCAGCTCTGGGCCCACCTACAATGAGCAGTTCTTC	CASSSGPTYNEQFF
.	TRBV6-1	TRBJ2-2	.	TGTGCCAGCACTAACAGGGCGACGAACACCGGGGAGCTGTTTTTT	CASTNRATNTGELFF
TRBD1	TRBV27	TRBJ1-4	.	TGTGCCAGCAGTGTAGGGGGCGCGGCTGAAAAACTGTTTTTT	CASSVGGAAEKLFF
.	TRBV18	TRBJ2-7	.	TGTGCCAGCTCACCTAGCACTCGGTCCTACGAGCAGTACTTC	CASSPSTRSYEQYF
TRBD1	TRBV7-2	TRBJ2-1	.	TGTGCCAGCAGCTTCGGACAGGGGGCGCTCAATGAGCAGTTCTTC	CASSFGQGALNEQFF
.	TRBV5-4	TRBJ1-1	.	TGTGCCAGCAGCTTCTTGGGGAGAACTGAAGCTTTCTTT	CASSFLGRTEAFF
.	TRBV12-5	TRBJ1-2	.	TGTGCTAGTGGTTCAGACTATGGCTACACCTTC	CASGSDYGYTF
.	TRBV30	TRBJ1-5	.	TGTGCCTGGAGTGCAGATCGGGGGCCCCAGCATTTT	CAWSADRGPQHF
.	TRBV15	TRBJ2-3	.	TGTGCCACCAGCGGAGCGTACACAGATACGCAGTATTTT	CATSGAYTDTQYF
.	TRBV29-1	TRBJ1-3	.	TGCAGCGTTGTCAGCTCTGGAAACACCATATATTTT	CSVVSSGNTIYF
.	TRBV25-1	TRBJ1-5	.	TGTGCCAGCAGTGGGGGGGGAGTCTATAGCAATCAGCCCCAGCATTTT	CASSGGGVYSNQPQHF
.	TRBV5-1	TRBJ2-7	.	TGCGCCAGCAGCTTGGTTCCGAGGGAGCAGTACTTC	CASSLVPREQYF
TRBD1	TRBV29-1	TRBJ1-1	.	TGCAGCGTGCCAGGACAGGGAAACACTGAAGCTTTCTTT	CSVPGQGNTEAFF
.	TRBV18	TRBJ1-1	.	TGTGCCAGCTCACCCCAGGACAGCACTGAAGCTTTCTTT	CASSPQDSTEAFF
.	TRBV5-4	TRBJ2-7	few	TGTGCCAGCAGCTCCGTCGACGAGCAGTACTTC	CASSSVDEQYF
TRBD1	TRBV30	TRBJ1-5	.	TGTGCCTGGAGTGGCTCCCGGACAGGGGGCGCGAGCAATCAGCCCCAGCATTTT	CAWSGSRTGGASNQPQHF
TRBD2	TRBV25-1	TRBJ2-1	.	TGTGCCAGCAGTGGGGGCGGGGGGGCCCTGAGTGAGCAGTTCTTC	CASSGGGGALSEQFF
.	TRBV7-2	TRBJ1-6	.	TGTGCCAGCAGCTTGCGGTATTCACCCCTCCACTTT	CASSLRYSPLHF
.	TRBV11-1	TRBJ2-7	.	TGTGCCAGCAGCCCCCGGACACGAATCACCTACGAGCAGTACTTC	CASSPRTRITYEQYF
.	TRBV28	TRBJ2-7	once	TGTGCCAGCAGTCGAACAGGGTTCGAGCAGTACTTC	CASSRTGFEQYF
TRBD2	TRBV27	TRBJ2-1	.	TGTGCCAGCCGAGGCCTAGCGGGGTGGAATGAGCAGTTCTTC	CASRGLAGWNEQFF
.	TRBV5-6	TRBJ2-3	.	TGTGCCAGCAGCGACCCTAGACAGCTAAGCACAGATACGCAGTATTTT	CASSDPRQLSTDTQYF
TRBD1	TRBV29-1	TRBJ1-2	.	TGCAGCGTTGGGACAGGACCCAACTATGGCTACACCTTC	CSVGTGPNYGYTF
.	TRBV13	TRBJ2-7	.	TGTGCCAGCAGCACGACACAGGTAAACCCTGGCGAGCAGTACTTC	CASSTTQVNPGEQYF
.	TRBV6-4	TRBJ2-2	.	TGTGCCAGCAGTGACTCCCCCGGGGCGGGGACCGGGGAGCTGTTTTTT	CASSDSPGAGTGELFF
.	TRBV28	TRBJ1-2	.	TGTGCCAGCACCTTGGGGGCGAGGGGCTACACCTTC	CASTLGARGYTF
TRBD2	TRBV15	TRBJ2-1	.	TGTGCCACCAGCAGAGGAGGACTAGCGGGAGGGACAGGGGATGAGCAGTTCTTC	CATSRGGLAGGTGDEQFF
.	TRBV7-2	TRBJ2-1	.	TGTGCCAGCAGCTTAGTCGTCGGGAGTAAGTTGGATGAGCAGTTCTTC	CASSLVVGSKLDEQFF
TRBD2	TRBV25-1	TRBJ2-2	.	TGTGCCAGCTCCTCTACCACCCTAGCGGGGGGAACCGGGGAGCTGTTTTTT	CASSSTTLAGGTGELFF
TRBD1	TRBV28	TRBJ2-6	.	TGTGCCAGCAGTCAACGGACAGGGTCTGGGGCCAACGTCCTGACTTTC	CASSQRTGSGANVLTF
.	TRBV28	TRBJ2-6	.	TGTGCCAGCGGGGGAGGCACCCTCTCTGGGGCCAACGTCCTGACTTTC	CASGGGTLSGANVLTF
TRBD2	TRBV4-1	TRBJ2-1	once	TGCGCCAGCAGCCAAGATGGGCTAGCGGGAGGGCAGGGGGAGCAGTTCTTC	CASSQDGLAGGQGEQFF
TRBD1	TRBV7-9	TRBJ2-1	.	TGTGCCAGTTTTATACAGGGGGACAATGAGCAGTTCTTC	CASFIQGDNEQFF
.	TRBV14	TRBJ1-2	.	TGTGCCAGCAGACCGACAGCAAACTATGGCTACACCTTC	CASRPTANYGYTF
TRBD1	TRBV7-9	TRBJ1-4	.	TGTGCCAGCAGCCCAAGACAGGGGCGGGCAGATAATGAAAAACTGTTTTTT	CASSPRQGRADNEKLFF
.	TRBV6-1	TRBJ1-5	.	TGTGCGGGGGGGGGTTTAGCTCAGCCCCAGCATTTT	CAGGGLAQPQHF
TRBD1	TRBV5-1	TRBJ2-2	.	TGCGCCAGCAGCTTGGCGAGGACAGGGGTATTGGACGGGGAGCTGTTTTTT	CASSLARTGVLDGELFF
TRBD1	TRBV7-9	TRBJ1-1	.	TGTGCCAGCAGCTTAGGAGACAGGGTAGGGGGGACTGAAGCTTTCTTT	CASSLGDRVGGTEAFF
.	TRBV28	TRBJ1-3	.	TGTGCCAGCAGTTTTACGGGATATGGAAACACCATATATTTT	CASSFTGYGNTIYF
.	TRBV4-1	TRBJ1-2	.	TGCGCCAGCAGCCAAACTCACAGCTATGGCTACACCTTC	CASSQTHSYGYTF
.	TRBV4-1	TRBJ1-5	.	TGCGCCAGCAGCCACCAGTTCCAGGACCCGAGGGGCAATCAGCCCCAGCATTTT	CASSHQFQDPRGNQPQHF
.	TRBV15	TRBJ2-7	.	TGTGCCACCAGCAGAGAAACCCCAGGGTCCTACGAGCAGTACTTC	CATSRETPGSYEQYF
TRBD1	TRBV19	TRBJ1-5	.	TGTGCCAGTATTGTCCGGGACAGGGCATTTCAGCCCCAGCATTTT	CASIVRDRAFQPQHF
.	TRBV9	TRBJ2-3	.	TGTGCCAGCAGCGTAGAGGGGGGCACAGATACGCAGTATTTT	CASSVEGGTDTQYF
TRBD1	TRBV7-6	TRBJ1-1	.	TGTGCCAGCAGCTTAGGTAATGGCAGGGGGAAACCTGAAGCTTTCTTT	CASSLGNGRGKPEAFF
.	TRBV28	TRBJ2-7	.	TGTGCCAGCACCTTCAGGGGGGCCGGGGAGCAGTACTTC	CASTFRGAGEQYF
TRBD1	TRBV13	TRBJ2-7	.	TGTGCCAGCACCTCAAGGACAGGGGACATCCACGAGCAGTACTTC	CASTSRTGDIHEQYF
.	TRBV4-3	TRBJ2-1	.	TGCGCCAGCAGCCAAGGCCCAGGCGGGAACAATGAGCAGTTCTTC	CASSQGPGGNNEQFF
TRBD1	TRBV30	TRBJ2-3	.	TGTGCCTGGCTTCAACAGGGGGCAAGTAGAGATACGCAGTATTTT	CAWLQQGASRDTQYF
.	TRBV5-1	TRBJ1-1	once	TGCGCCAGCAGCTTCCACCCGACAGACGACGGGGGGACTGAAGCTTTCTTT	CASSFHPTDDGGTEAFF
.	TRBV11-2	TRBJ1-1	.	TGTGCCAGCGCCCCCGACGGGAGGGGTCGGAGCACTGAAGCTTTCTTT	CASAPDGRGRSTEAFF